These 24 T cell receptor beta chains were all obtained from the same sample, sequenced in a study of lymphopenia after photon versus proton radiotherapy. Assay used: immunoSEQ multiplex PCR; TCRdb lists only in-frame clones, some missing. The table shows approximately 150,000 clones, with approximately 90% occurring only once. The input for sequencing was peripheral blood, taken from a patient treated with photon-based radiotherapy. These receptors all stem from a man in his forties or fifties with gastric cancer.

The rearrangement uses TRBV6-1 and TRBJ2-7; 7 bases are shared with TRBD2. This CDR3 has 13 residues. Germline CDR1 is MNHNS and CDR2 is SASEGT. With V trimmed by 9 bases and J by 4 bases, 9 bases remained unmatched. CDR3 sequence (DNA): TGTGCCAGTCAGCGGCGGGAGTGGTACGAGCAGTACTTC. It specifies CASQRREWYEQYF.

This clone has more than one count but fewer than ten. The genes are TRBV5-1 and TRBJ1-4; D is unresolved. Germline CDR1 is SGHRS and CDR2 is YFSETQ. The CDR3 totals 14 residues. The ends were cut back, 0 bases at V and 5 bases at J, with 8 bases in the middle. The CDR3 region has the DNA TGCGCCAGCAGCTTGGGGGCACCAAATGAAAAACTGTTTTTT. This translates into CASSLGAPNEKLFF. The entire variable domain, with the rest obtained from reference TRBV5-1 and TRBJ1-4, is as follows: KAGVTQTPRYLIKTRGQQVTLSCSPISGHRSVSWYQQTPGQGLQFLFEYFSETQRNKGNFPGRFSGRQFSNSRSEMNVSTLELGDSALYLCASSLGAPNEKLFFGSGTQLSVL.

The gene calls are TRBV11-2 and TRBJ2-5, with 7 bases fitting TRBD2. V lost 3 bases to trimming and J lost 5 bases; unmatched junction nucleotides: 6. This CDR3 comprises 14 residues. In germline, CDR1 is SGHAT, CDR2 FQNNGV. In nucleotides, the CDR3 is TGTGCCAGCAGCTTGGTGGGGGGGATTGAGACCCAGTACTTC. Residues: CASSLVGGIETQYF.

V and J are TRBV4-1 and TRBJ2-7; D not certain. Trimming left V 1 base short and J 0 bases short, with 7 bases between. The CDR3 consists of 14 residues. The germline CDR1 and CDR2 sequences are MGHRA and YSYEKL. The chain's CDR3 is CASSQVLSSYEQYF. In DNA, the CDR3 is TGCGCCAGCAGCCAAGTTCTTTCCTCCTACGAGCAGTACTTC.

The chain carries TRBV28 and TRBJ2-7; possible D gene TRBD2, 5 bases. This CDR3 has 12 amino acids. Trimming left V 5 bases short and J 4 bases short, with 9 bases between. Germline V CDR1 and CDR2: MDHEN, SYDVKM. As DNA, the CDR3 is TGTGCCAGCAGTCCCCGGAGGTACGAGCAGTACTTC. This sequence encodes CASSPRRYEQYF.

The chain combines TRBV28 with TRBJ2-7; possibly TRBD2 for D (6 bases). The CDR3 has 11 amino acids. Germline CDR1 reads MDHEN; CDR2 reads SYDVKM. CDR3 in amino acids: CVAGSSYEQYF. The DNA for the CDR3 is TGTGTGGCGGGGAGTTCCTACGAGCAGTACTTC. Full variable domain (outside the CDR3, taken from reference TRBV28 and TRBJ2-7): DVKVTQSSRYLVKRTGEKVFLECVQDMDHENMFWYRQDPGLGLRLIYFSYDVKMKEKGDIPEGYSVSREKKERFSLILESASTNQTSMYLCVAGSSYEQYFGPGTRLTVT.

The CDR3 region is CASSEEGLNYGYTF. CDR3 nucleotides: TGTGCCAGCAGTGAAGAGGGATTGAACTATGGCTACACCTTC. The rearrangement uses TRBV2 and TRBJ1-2; no clear D gene. This CDR3 has 14 residues. Germline loops: CDR1 SNHLY, CDR2 FYNNEI. The V gene lost 1 base and the J gene lost 2 bases, with 8 bases spanning the gap.

The V gene is TRBV18, the J gene TRBJ2-7; TRBD2 is a possible D gene (5 bases). Looked up from germline, CDR1 is KGHSH and CDR2 is LQKENI. The CDR3 loop spans 13 amino acids. Between the trimmed V and J ends, which lost 2 bases and 6 bases, there was a span of 11 bases. The DNA of the CDR3 is TGTGCCAGCTCACCATCAACTAGAACCGAGCAGTACTTC. It encodes CASSPSTRTEQYF.

The DNA of the CDR3 is TGTGCCAGCAGCTTAAGGGGACTAGCGGGAGTCCCTAACCGGCATACGAACACCGGGGAGCTGTTTTTT. Amino acid sequence: CASSLRGLAGVPNRHTNTGELFF. V and J are TRBV7-3 and TRBJ2-2, with 14 positions matching TRBD2. The CDR3 has 23 residues. After removal of 1 base from V and 0 bases from J, the junction contained 16 bases not matched to a gene. Germline V gene lookup returns CDR1 SGHTA and CDR2 FQGTGA.

The chain uses TRBV7-9 and TRBJ1-1; TRBD1 matches 7 bases. Trimming removed 1 base from V and 1 base from J; junction bases left unmatched: 3. This CDR3 is built from 15 residues. From germline, CDR1 is SEHNR and CDR2 FQNEAQ (reference sequence). The CDR3, as DNA: TGTGCCAGCAGCTTAGTACAGGGGAGGAACACTGAAGCTTTCTTT. Residues: CASSLVQGRNTEAFF.

Concerning this clone itself: The sample holds other DNA sequences that translate to the same CDR3. The chain recombines TRBV7-2 with TRBJ2-7, with D perhaps matching TRBD1 (5 bases). The V gene lost 3 bases and the J gene lost 4 bases, with 10 bases spanning the gap. The CDR3 length is 13 residues. CDR1 and CDR2 from the germline V gene are SGHTA and FQGNSA. The chain's CDR3 is CASSLTDLYEQYF. CDR3 DNA: TGTGCCAGCAGCTTGACAGATCTATACGAGCAGTACTTC.

CDR3 protein: CASSEPPRLGSSYEQYF. CDR3 nucleotide sequence: TGTGCCAGCAGTGAACCTCCGCGGCTAGGTTCATCCTACGAGCAGTACTTC. This chain uses TRBV2 with TRBJ2-7; unclear D gene. The CDR3 has 17 amino acids. Germline V gives CDR1 SNHLY, CDR2 FYNNEI. V was trimmed by 2 bases and J by 1 base, leaving 18 bases between them.

The chain has TRBV29-1 and TRBJ2-2, with D perhaps TRBD2 (6 bases). The V and J ends lost 5 bases and 3 bases respectively, with 7 bases between them. The germline CDR1 and CDR2 sequences are SQVTM and ANQGSEA. This CDR3 comprises 12 residues. This chain's CDR3 is CSVPGDTGELFF. The CDR3 DNA reads TGCAGCGTTCCGGGGGACACCGGGGAGCTGTTTTTT.

The chain joins TRBV11-2 to TRBJ1-1, with 7 bases lining up with TRBD1. CDR3 length equals 15 residues. J was trimmed by 5 bases and V by 6 bases; bases with no gene match: 12. Germline CDR1 reads SGHAT; CDR2 reads FQNNGV. This CDR3 is CASSQTKTGNTEAFF. DNA of the CDR3: TGTGCCAGCAGTCAGACTAAGACAGGGAATACTGAAGCTTTCTTT.

This clone was detected only once. This chain uses TRBV28 with TRBJ1-1, with 9 nucleotides matching TRBD1. J was trimmed by 5 bases and V by 7 bases; bases with no gene match: 11. CDR3 size: 15 residues. Germline V lookup: CDR1 MDHEN, CDR2 SYDVKM. In nucleotides, the CDR3 is TGTGCCAGCACCCTAGAACAGGGGGCGCCGACTGAAGCTTTCTTT. Its protein product is CASTLEQGAPTEAFF.

The chain has TRBV28 and TRBJ1-2; D is uncertain. The V gene lost 7 bases and the J gene lost 3 bases, with 9 bases spanning the gap. The CDR3 extends over 12 amino acids. Per the germline V gene, CDR1 is MDHEN and CDR2 is SYDVKM. CDR3 region: CASTFEDYGYTF. DNA for the CDR3: TGTGCCAGCACTTTTGAGGACTATGGCTACACCTTC.

This clone was detected only once. This chain links TRBV6-1 with TRBJ2-3; the match to TRBD2 covers 7 bases. J gave up 6 bases and V 6 bases, and 12 bases lay outside the gene matches. Germline V gene data show CDR1 as MNHNS and CDR2 as SASEGT. The CDR3 consists of 15 residues. The CDR3 DNA sequence: TGTGCCAGCAGGGCCCTACCGGGAGGTTTTGATACGCAGTATTTT. Amino acids: CASRALPGGFDTQYF.

The V gene is TRBV28, the J gene TRBJ2-1, with unresolved D. Trimming pared 3 bases from V and 7 bases from J, leaving 16 bases between. The CDR3 has 15 amino acids. Germline CDR1 and CDR2: MDHEN and SYDVKM. The CDR3 protein is CASSLSLVRRNEQFF. DNA of the CDR3: TGTGCCAGCAGTTTGTCCCTAGTTCGTCGAAATGAGCAGTTCTTC.

The V and J genes are TRBV18 and TRBJ1-2; no clear D. V lost 4 bases, J lost 7 bases, and 19 bases lay in between. The V gene's germline CDR1 is KGHSH and CDR2 LQKENI. The CDR3 has 15 amino acids. CDR3 nucleotides: TGTGCCAGCTCACTTATGGCCGGGATCATCCCTGGCTACACCTTC. Encoded protein: CASSLMAGIIPGYTF. The full variable domain, completed using reference TRBV18 and TRBJ1-2, is NAGVMQNPRHLVRRRGQEARLRCSPMKGHSHVYWYRQLPEEGLKFMVYLQKENIIDESGMPKERFSAEFPKEGPSILRIQQVVRGDSAAYFCASSLMAGIIPGYTFGSGTRLTVV.

Note on this clone: This may be a read error, as it is one base from a much larger clone. V usage is TRBV7-2 and J usage is TRBJ1-2; 8 bases fit TRBD1. The CDR3 runs to 13 residues. Germline V gives CDR1 SGHTA, CDR2 FQGNSA. Germline trimming cut 6 bases from V and 3 bases from J; bases unmatched to any gene: 3. The CDR3 sequence is CASSQTGDYGYTF. CDR3 DNA sequence: TGTGCCAGCAGTCAGACAGGGGACTATGGCTACACCTTC.

The V gene is TRBV18, the J gene TRBJ2-3; 7 bases align to TRBD1. V gave up 6 bases and J gave up 3 bases; unmatched junction bases: 6. This CDR3 spans 14 amino acids. CDR1 KGHSH and CDR2 LQKENI come from the germline V gene. The CDR3, as DNA: TGTGCCAGCTCTCGGGACAGCCCAACAGATACGCAGTATTTT. This codes for CASSRDSPTDTQYF.

The V gene is TRBV27, the J gene TRBJ1-1, with 7 bases that match TRBD1. Germline V gene sequence: CDR1 MNHEY, CDR2 SMNVEV (reference sequence). The CDR3 sequence is 16 residues long. The trim removed 4 bases at V and 1 base at J, leaving 9 bases unmatched. The DNA of the CDR3 is TGTGCCAGCAGTTACCGCTCGAGGGGGCGGAACACTGAAGCTTTCTTT. Translated, it gives CASSYRSRGRNTEAFF.

The chain carries TRBV6-6 and TRBJ1-2; D gene ambiguous. The V and J ends lost 2 bases and 3 bases respectively, with 10 bases between them. Germline V gives CDR1 MNHNY, CDR2 SVGAGI (reference sequence). The CDR3 spans 14 residues. For the CDR3, the DNA is TGTGCCAGCAGTTACCTTGGACCGCACTATGGCTACACCTTC. It is translated as CASSYLGPHYGYTF.

This chain connects TRBV5-1 to TRBJ1-5, with 8 bases aligning to TRBD1. V lost 4 bases and J lost 2; bases outside the gene matches: 5. CDR3 length equals 15 residues. CDR1 SGHRS and CDR2 YFSETQ come from the germline V gene. The CDR3 region is CASSLSDRGNQPQHF. As DNA, the CDR3 is TGCGCCAGCAGCCTATCGGACAGGGGCAATCAGCCCCAGCATTTT.